This T cell receptor (beta chain) was sequenced in a study of blood T cell repertoires in COVID-19. Study context: Sources were T cells, B-cell-depleted T cells, or PBMCs; the material itself was cDNA or gDNA.

Data came from immunoSEQ multiplex PCR; TCRdb stores just in-frame clones and leaves some out. The repertoire holds 140,000 or so clones, with 82% as singletons. The CDR3 consists of 17 residues. The V and J ends lost 4 bases and 0 bases respectively, with 15 bases between them. Germline V lookup: CDR1 KGHDR, CDR2 SFDVKD. Sequencing was carried out using peripheral blood. This rearrangement joins TRBV24-1 to TRBJ1-5; D is possibly TRBD1 (5 bases). This sequence originates from a woman older than 75 with acute or convalescent COVID-19. CDR3 DNA: TGTGCCACCAGTGACCCGGACACTAGCTATAGCAATCAGCCCCAGCATTTT. Translating it yields CATSDPDTSYSNQPQHF.